This T cell receptor (beta chain) comes out of a study of T cell responses to AZD1222 COVID-19 vaccine. Study at large: The study pooled second doses at about 4 or about 12 weeks. General study results and limits: Once two AZD1222 doses were given, Spike-specific TCR breadth and depth went up. Baseline serostatus was positive in only six AZD1222 recipients. Clonal diversity was possibly underestimated, and the donors were mostly white British, with more females.

Worth noting for this clone: Its target is unknown.

The V end lost 7 bases, the J end lost 3 bases, and 9 bases lay between the germline ends. The germline V gene encodes CDR1 KGHDR and CDR2 SFDVKD. This CDR3 has 13 amino acids. Profiled with immunoSEQ multiplex PCR; TCRdb holds only in-frame clones, not every one. The sample holds about 160,000 clones, 88% seen once. The sequence derives from an adult in good health. Sequenced here: peripheral blood, sampled on day 0 of AZD1222 vaccination. The chain combines TRBV24-1 with TRBJ1-5; TRBD1 might be the D (6 bases). DNA for the CDR3: TGTGCCACCAGCGGACAGTACAATCAGCCCCAGCATTTT. As protein: CATSGQYNQPQHF.